Detailed here is one T cell receptor (beta chain). The CDR3 runs to 15 residues. V was shortened by 2 bases and J by 5 bases, with 18 bases between the two germline ends. In germline, CDR1 is GTSNPN, CDR2 SVGIG (reference sequence). This sample was included in a study of cytomegalovirus exposure and HLA in healthy donors. Vbeta (60) and Jbeta (13) primers were used in the PCR. Data came from immunoSEQ multiplex PCR; TCRdb stores just in-frame clones and leaves some out. Here the sample spans about 300,000 clones, about nine tenths being singletons. The V gene is TRBV30, the J gene TRBJ1-1; maybe TRBD1 (6 bases). Sample: PBMCs. This receptor was obtained from a middle-aged man in good health and CMV-seropositive. CDR3: CAWSPTRTAVTEAFF. The CDR3 bases are TGTGCCTGGAGTCCTACCCGGACAGCGGTGACTGAAGCTTTCTTT.